This entry lists 22 T cell receptor beta chains sequenced from one sample in a study of cytomegalovirus exposure and HLA in healthy donors. The PCR ran on 60 Vbeta and 13 Jbeta primers. Sequencing was performed with immunoSEQ multiplex PCR; in TCRdb, only in-frame clones are kept and a portion is missing. The data show about 100,000 clones, about four fifths seen once. Input material: PBMCs. The receptors here all came from a woman aged 40 to 55 in good health and CMV-seronegative.

The J gene is TRBJ2-3, the V gene TRBV7-3, with a weak D call TRBD2 (5 bases). The CDR3 covers 15 residues. From germline, CDR1 is SGHTA and CDR2 FQGTGA. V was cut by 2 bases and J by 3 bases, with 12 bases left in between. The CDR3 spells CASSLSASLTDTQYF. As DNA, the CDR3 is TGTGCCAGCAGCTTATCGGCTAGCCTAACAGATACGCAGTATTTT.

V is TRBV6-6 and J is TRBJ2-4, with D maybe TRBD1 (6 bases). The CDR3 is 14 residues long. Germline lookup yields CDR1 MNHNY and CDR2 SVGAGI (reference sequence). The germline V and J ends were trimmed by 2 bases and 9 bases, with 14 bases remaining between them. The CDR3 loop reads CASSYDRSNGIQYF. CDR3 nucleotides: TGTGCCAGCAGTTACGACAGGTCGAACGGCATTCAGTACTTC.

This clone has just a few counts. V and J are TRBV5-3 and TRBJ2-1; D possibly corresponds to TRBD2 (5 bases). TRBV5-3 is known as an ORF, though its function is uncertain. This CDR3 is built from 13 residues. V was cut by 2 bases and J by 7 bases, with 10 bases left in between. Here the CDR3 reads CARSFGESNEQFF. For the CDR3, the DNA is TGTGCCAGAAGCTTCGGGGAATCTAATGAGCAGTTCTTC.

This clone was observed a few times. The chain combines TRBV19 with TRBJ1-1, with D unclear. The V and J ends lost 7 bases and 5 bases respectively, with 14 bases between them. There are 13 residues in the CDR3. Looked up from germline, CDR1 is LNHDA and CDR2 is SQIVND (reference sequence). The chain's CDR3 is CASMFSGETEAFF. CDR3 coding DNA: TGTGCCAGTATGTTTAGCGGGGAAACTGAAGCTTTCTTT. Based on the CDR3 plus reference TRBV19 and TRBJ1-1, the full variable domain is DGGITQSPKYLFRKEGQNVTLSCEQNLNHDAMYWYRQDPGQGLRLIYYSQIVNDFQKGDIAEGYSVSREKKESFPLTVTSAQKNPTAFYLCASMFSGETEAFFGQGTRLTVV.

In this sample, this clone turned up a few times. At one boundary the junction diverges from the germline segment, which might be a read error. V usage is TRBV7-9 and J usage is TRBJ2-7; TRBD1 aligns across 9 bases. Germline values: CDR1 SEHNR, CDR2 FQNEAQ (reference sequence). There are 14 residues in the CDR3. The CDR3 here is CSSSFKTGGYEQYF. Here the CDR3 DNA reads TGTTCCAGCAGCTTTAAGACAGGGGGCTACGAGCAGTACTTC.

The chain recombines TRBV18 with TRBJ1-4; 7 bases fit TRBD1. Germline assignment: CDR1 KGHSH and CDR2 LQKENI. Unmatched junction bases numbered 2, after V lost 3 bases and J lost 7 bases. CDR3 size: 13 residues. CDR3 protein: CASSPAGGEKLFF. The DNA of the CDR3 is TGTGCCAGCTCACCGGCAGGGGGTGAAAAACTGTTTTTT.

The chain employs TRBV6-5 and TRBJ1-2, with 10 positions matching TRBD1. The trim removed 5 bases at V and 7 bases at J, leaving 4 bases unmatched. Germline V gives CDR1 MNHEY, CDR2 SVGAGI. The CDR3 extends over 13 amino acids. This chain's CDR3 is CASSQTGGSGYTF. DNA of the CDR3: TGTGCCAGCAGTCAGACAGGGGGCTCTGGCTACACCTTC.

The chain couples TRBV6-1 to TRBJ2-7, with D perhaps matching TRBD1 (6 bases). Trimming shortened V by 8 bases and J by 1 base, and 18 bases separated the two germline ends. Germline loops: CDR1 MNHNS, CDR2 SASEGT. The CDR3 totals 15 residues. The CDR3 protein is CASGNFRGGSYEQYF. The CDR3 DNA follows: TGTGCCAGCGGTAACTTCAGGGGTGGGTCCTACGAGCAGTACTTC.

CDR3 DNA: TGTGCCAGCAGCCAAGATGAGGGAAGGGACTATGGCTACACCTTC. Encoded protein: CASSQDEGRDYGYTF. This chain joins TRBV7-9 and TRBJ1-2; D is unresolved. Trimming shortened V by 5 bases and J by 3 bases, and 16 bases separated the two germline ends. CDR1 is SEHNR, CDR2 FQNEAQ, per germline (reference sequence). This CDR3 contains 15 residues. Complete variable domain (other parts from reference TRBV7-9 and TRBJ1-2): DTGVSQNPRHKITKRGQNVTFRCDPISEHNRLYWYRQTLGQGPEFLTYFQNEAQLEKSRLLSDRFSAERPKGSFSTLEIQRTEQGDSAMYLCASSQDEGRDYGYTFGSGTRLTVV.

This clone turned up a few times. The chain carries TRBV5-4 and TRBJ2-1; no firm D call. V was trimmed by 0 bases and J by 8 bases, leaving 6 bases between them. The CDR3 covers 12 residues. Germline V gives CDR1 SGHNT, CDR2 YYREEE (reference sequence). The CDR3 DNA sequence: TGTGCCAGCAGCTTGGATCGGGATGAGCAGTTCTTC. It specifies CASSLDRDEQFF.

This clone was counted between two and nine times. This chain connects TRBV15 to TRBJ2-1, with 8 bases identical to TRBD2. Trimming cost V 1 base and J 4 bases; bases outside gene matches: 6. CDR1 is LNHNV and CDR2 is YYDKDF in the germline V gene (reference sequence). The CDR3 is made up of 16 amino acids. CDR3 nucleotide sequence: TGTGCCACCAGCAGAGGACGGGAGGGCCGATACAATGAGCAGTTCTTC. Translated, it gives CATSRGREGRYNEQFF. The whole variable domain, remainder taken from reference TRBV15 and TRBJ2-1, is DAMVIQNPRYQVTQFGKPVTLSCSQTLNHNVMYWYQQKSSQAPKLLFHYYDKDFNNEADTPDNFQSRRPNTSFCFLDIRSPGLGDTAMYLCATSRGREGRYNEQFFGPGTRLTVL.

The genes are TRBV7-7 and TRBJ2-1, with 12 bases fitting TRBD2. The CDR3 covers 16 residues. Germline assignment: CDR1 SSHAT and CDR2 FNYEAQ (reference sequence). The chain's CDR3 is CASGLSPSGRANEQFF. CDR3 DNA: TGTGCTAGCGGCTTATCGCCTAGCGGGAGGGCCAATGAGCAGTTCTTC. The full variable domain, its missing parts supplied by reference TRBV7-7 and TRBJ2-1, is GAGVSQSPRYKVTKRGQDVTLRCDPISSHATLYWYQQALGQGPEFLTYFNYEAQPDKSGLPSDRFSAERPEGSISTLTIQRTEQRDSAMYRCASGLSPSGRANEQFFGPGTRLTVL.

The chain recombines TRBV7-9 with TRBJ2-4; maybe TRBD2 (5 bases). Germline V CDR1 and CDR2: SEHNR, FQNEAQ (reference sequence). Trimming pared 3 bases from V and 0 bases from J, leaving 9 bases between. The CDR3 loop spans 15 amino acids. CDR3 loop: CASSFDAGAKNIQYF. The CDR3, as DNA: TGTGCCAGCAGCTTTGATGCGGGAGCCAAAAACATTCAGTACTTC. Complete variable domain (other parts from reference TRBV7-9 and TRBJ2-4): DTGVSQNPRHKITKRGQNVTFRCDPISEHNRLYWYRQTLGQGPEFLTYFQNEAQLEKSRLLSDRFSAERPKGSFSTLEIQRTEQGDSAMYLCASSFDAGAKNIQYFGAGTRLSVL.

This clone was seen a few times. The chain is built from TRBV7-9 and TRBJ2-7; TRBD1 agrees at 8 bases. CDR1 and CDR2 from the germline V gene are SEHNR and FQNEAQ (reference sequence). This CDR3 spans 16 amino acids. J was trimmed by 0 bases and V by 3 bases; bases with no gene match: 7. As DNA, the CDR3 is TGTGCCAGCAGCTTGAGTCCGGGACAGGCCTCCTACGAGCAGTACTTC. Translating it yields CASSLSPGQASYEQYF.

In nucleotides, the CDR3 is TGTGCCTGGAGTGTGCCCCTGACAGGAAGGAACACTGAAGCTTTCTTT. It is translated as CAWSVPLTGRNTEAFF. The V and J genes are TRBV30 and TRBJ1-1; maybe TRBD1 (6 bases). Trimming took 0 bases from V and 1 from J, leaving 15 bases between them. This CDR3 comprises 16 residues. Per germline, CDR1 GTSNPN and CDR2 SVGIG (reference sequence). Full variable domain (missing parts from reference TRBV30 and TRBJ1-1): SQTIHQWPATLVQPVGSPLSLECTVEGTSNPNLYWYRQAAGRGLQLLFYSVGIGQISSEVPQNLSASRPQDRQFILSSKKLLLSDSGFYLCAWSVPLTGRNTEAFFGQGTRLTVV.

The chain employs TRBV29-1 and TRBJ2-7; 7 bases are a match to TRBD2. The ends lost 6 bases at V and 2 bases at J; junction bases unmatched: 4. Germline CDR1 and CDR2: SQVTM and ANQGSEA. The CDR3 totals 12 residues. CDR3 DNA sequence: TGCAGCGTAACGACTAGCACCTACGAGCAGTACTTC. Residues: CSVTTSTYEQYF.

The rearrangement links TRBV7-3 to TRBJ2-1; 7 bases align to TRBD2. V trimming: 5 bases; J trimming: 3 bases; junction bases outside the gene matches: 10. This CDR3 comprises 16 residues. The germline V gene has CDR1 SGHTA and CDR2 FQGTGA. The CDR3 protein is CASSRSGTTLYNEQFF. CDR3 nucleotides: TGTGCCAGCAGCCGCTCTGGGACTACCCTCTACAATGAGCAGTTCTTC.

This chain joins TRBV10-3 and TRBJ1-4, with D maybe TRBD1 (5 bases). This CDR3 has 15 amino acids. Germline assignment: CDR1 ENHRY and CDR2 SYGVKD. With 10 bases removed from V and 2 bases from J, the gap between germline ends came to 17 bases. As DNA, the CDR3 is TGTGCCACTAAGGAGTCCGCAGGGACTAATGAAAAACTGTTTTTT. It translates to CATKESAGTNEKLFF.

The chain has TRBV6-1 and TRBJ2-7; D remains ambiguous. This CDR3 contains 11 residues. CDR1 is MNHNS, CDR2 SASEGT, per germline. V was clipped by 5 bases and J by 5 bases, with 7 bases between them. For the CDR3, the DNA is TGTGCCAGCAGTTTGGGCAACGAGCAGTACTTC. It codes for CASSLGNEQYF.

V usage is TRBV7-3 and J usage is TRBJ2-3; a weak D match, TRBD1 (6 bases). The germline V gene has CDR1 SGHTA and CDR2 FQGTGA. The V end was cut by 1 base, the J end by 1 base, with 12 bases between. The CDR3 has 16 residues. CDR3 DNA: TGTGCCAGCAGCTTAAATTTGCCAGGGGGCACAGATACGCAGTATTTT. This gives the protein CASSLNLPGGTDTQYF. The entire variable domain, with the rest obtained from reference TRBV7-3 and TRBJ2-3, is as follows: GAGVSQTPSNKVTEKGKYVELRCDPISGHTALYWYRQSLGQGPEFLIYFQGTGAADDSGLPNDRFFAVRPEGSVSTLKIQRTERGDSAVYLCASSLNLPGGTDTQYFGPGTRLTVL.

A few counts support this clone. The CDR3 region is CASSIPGSGANVLTF. CDR3 DNA: TGTGCCAGTAGTATTCCAGGTTCCGGGGCCAACGTCCTGACTTTC. The genes are TRBV19 and TRBJ2-6; D unresolved. The CDR3 is 15 amino acids. V lost 3 bases to trimming and J lost 4 bases, with 10 bases between them. CDR1 and CDR2 (germline): LNHDA, SQIVND (reference sequence).

The rearrangement uses TRBV15 and TRBJ2-7; TRBD2 matches 12 bases. The CDR3 totals 16 residues. V shed 3 bases, J shed 4 bases, and the junction held 7 bases outside the gene matches. CDR1 is LNHNV, CDR2 YYDKDF, per germline (reference sequence). The CDR3 DNA follows: TGTGCCACCAGCAGGTCTAGCGGGGGGGCCTGGTACGAGCAGTACTTC. This translates into CATSRSSGGAWYEQYF.